A selection of T cell receptor beta chains follows, all from one sample in a study of T-cell reconstitution after alpha-beta-depleted transplantation in children. TCRdb re-derived calls from the PCR reads in MiXCR, one entry per CDR3 protein. This sample has hundreds of thousands of distinct CDR3 sequences, with roughly 8% found just once. Here the sequenced sample was PBMCs, mostly from graft donor cells, taken 180 days after TCRalphabeta/CD19-depleted stem cell transplant. Receptors were obtained from a male patient younger than 18 who had a stem cell transplant for acute lymphoblastic leukemia, so the T cells may come from the graft donor. Each CDR3 is given with its conserved first and last residue. D genes are given only for firm matches. The size field is filled for only some rows; it gives once, few, many or a size class.

d_call,clone_size,j_call,v_call,cdr3_aa,cdr3_nt
NA,many,TRBJ1-5,TRBV12-3/TRBV12-4,CASSPRRGQPQHF,TGTGCCAGCAGTCCGAGGAGAGGGCAGCCCCAGCATTTT
NA,NA,TRBJ1-3,TRBV5-6,CASTLDSTGNTIYF,TGTGCCAGCACCCTCGACAGCACTGGAAACACCATATATTTT
NA,NA,TRBJ2-2,TRBV7-9,CASSFRGVADTGELFF,TGTGCCAGCAGCTTCAGGGGAGTTGCGGACACCGGGGAGCTGTTTTTT
NA,many,TRBJ1-5,TRBV6-1,CASSEEGQGNQPQHF,TGTGCCAGCAGTGAAGAGGGTCAGGGCAATCAGCCCCAGCATTTT
TRBD1,many,TRBJ1-1,TRBV6-2/TRBV6-3,CASSYNRGAEAFF,TGTGCCAGCAGTTACAACAGGGGCGCCGAAGCTTTCTTT
NA,many,TRBJ2-5,TRBV20-1,CSAVSGYEKRTQYF,TGCAGTGCAGTTTCAGGGTACGAGAAGAGGACCCAGTACTTC
NA,NA,TRBJ2-5,TRBV9,CASSVVPHELQETQYF,TGTGCCAGCAGCGTAGTACCACACGAATTACAAGAGACCCAGTACTTC
NA,many,TRBJ1-1,TRBV6-5,CASSYSPMGTEAFF,TGTGCCAGCAGTTACTCTCCGATGGGCACTGAAGCTTTCTTT
TRBD2,many,TRBJ2-7,TRBV5-1,CASSPWGGVSSYEQYF,TGCGCCAGCAGCCCCTGGGGGGGGGTTAGCTCCTACGAGCAGTACTTC
TRBD1,many,TRBJ1-2,TRBV6-5,CASSRQGMGGYTF,TGTGCCAGCAGCCGACAGGGAATGGGCGGCTACACCTTC
TRBD1,many,TRBJ1-1,TRBV19,CASSARTGLGTEAFF,TGTGCCAGTAGTGCACGGACAGGGTTGGGCACTGAAGCTTTCTTT
TRBD1,many,TRBJ1-2,TRBV20-1,CSARDPRDSRNYGYTF,TGCAGTGCTAGAGATCCCCGGGACAGTCGGAACTATGGCTACACCTTC
NA,many,TRBJ2-7,TRBV25-1,CASSEYSLPNEQYF,TGTGCCAGCAGTGAATACAGTCTCCCCAACGAGCAGTACTTC
TRBD1,NA,TRBJ1-1,TRBV20-1,CSVRVDRGRGLSEAFF,TGCAGTGTTAGAGTAGACAGGGGAAGAGGACTCTCTGAAGCTTTCTTT
TRBD2,few,TRBJ2-2,TRBV19,CASSIPGLAAGELFF,TGTGCCAGTAGTATTCCAGGACTAGCGGCCGGGGAGCTGTTTTTT
NA,NA,TRBJ1-2,TRBV5-4,CASSLRVGEYGYTF,TGTGCCAGCAGCTTAAGGGTCGGGGAATATGGCTACACCTTC
NA,many,TRBJ1-5,TRBV20-1,CSASPTGPLNQPQHF,TGCAGTGCAAGCCCCACAGGGCCCTTAAATCAGCCCCAGCATTTT
TRBD1,many,TRBJ2-7,TRBV10-3,CAIRRFRDRGYEQYF,TGTGCCATCAGAAGGTTCCGGGACAGGGGGTACGAGCAGTACTTC